These 16 T cell receptor beta chains came from one sample sequenced in a study of CXCR3-negative and CXCR3-positive naive CD8 T cells. Each TRB cDNA library was prepared by 5' RACE (with UMI labels). TCRdb reanalyzed the 5' RACE reads and collapses them to one entry per CDR3 protein, without DNA. In total, the table holds over 80,000 distinct CDR3 sequences. Specimen: naive CXCR3- CD8+ T cells from blood. Noted subset: CD45RO-CCR7+CD27+CD95- naive CD8+ T cells lacking CXCR3 (TNR3-). The receptors originated from a human donor in good health. Some clones in this sample may be carry-over from other donors' samples.

The chain carries TRBV29-1 and TRBJ1-1; TCRdb returns TRBD1, unconfirmable since there is no DNA. The CDR3 covers 15 residues. Germline CDR1 and CDR2: SQVTM and ANQGSEA. The CDR3 protein is CSTEGTGALNTEAFF.

The chain is built from TRBV4-3 and TRBJ1-5; the D gene TCRdb calls, TRBD1, cannot be checked with no DNA. Germline CDR1 is LGHNA and CDR2 is YSLEER. CDR3 length: 17 residues. The CDR3 sequence is CASSPTLGLSGDQPQHF.

The rearrangement uses TRBV4-1 and TRBJ1-4; the D call from TCRdb, TRBD1, cannot be confirmed without DNA. Germline loops: CDR1 MGHRA, CDR2 YSYEKL. The CDR3 is made up of 16 amino acids. The CDR3 sequence: CASTLGPLTDNEKLFF.

This rearrangement joins TRBV29-1 to TRBJ1-2; the TCRdb call, TRBD1, lacks DNA for checking. Germline-derived CDR1 and CDR2 are SQVTM and ANQGSEA. This CDR3 is built from 12 residues. This CDR3 reads CSVRQGNYGYTF.

V usage is TRBV29-1 and J usage is TRBJ2-7; TCRdb outputs TRBD1, but without DNA this stays unchecked. This CDR3 is built from 16 residues. The V gene's germline CDR1 is SQVTM and CDR2 ANQGSEA. The CDR3 loop reads CSVLRDRVRPLYEQYF.

V is TRBV28 and J is TRBJ2-7; TCRdb picks TRBD1, but there is no DNA to check that call. The length of the CDR3 is 15 residues. Germline CDR1 is MDHEN and CDR2 is SYDVKM. The CDR3 loop is CASSPTWPGTNEQYF.

V usage is TRBV21-1 and J usage is TRBJ1-1; with no DNA, the TCRdb D assignment of TRBD1 cannot be verified. TRBV21-1 has pseudogene status. CDR3 length: 17 residues. The CDR3 sequence: CASILAGDRLMNTEAFF.

This chain links TRBV7-9 with TRBJ2-5; checking the TCRdb D call of TRBD1 is not possible without DNA. This CDR3 is built from 16 residues. CDR1 is SEHNR and CDR2 is FQNEAQ in the germline V gene (reference sequence). The CDR3 loop reads CASSLSTGGGTETQYF.

CDR3 sequence reads: CASRQGARYGTQYF. The chain combines TRBV25-1 with TRBJ2-3; TCRdb's D call, TRBD1, is unchecked because there is no DNA. In germline, CDR1 is MGHDK, CDR2 SYGVNS. The CDR3 is 14 residues long.

The genes are TRBV21-1 and TRBJ1-5; TCRdb picks TRBD1, but there is no DNA to check that call. TRBV21-1 represents a pseudogene. The CDR3 spans 15 residues. The CDR3 reads CASSTKDRVDQPQHF.

The chain links TRBV6-4 to TRBJ1-1; TCRdb names TRBD1, which stays unverified in the absence of DNA. The CDR3 sequence is 13 residues long. Germline loops: CDR1 MRHNA, CDR2 SNTAGT. The CDR3 spells CASSDRDNTEAFF.

V is TRBV29-1 and J is TRBJ2-3; TCRdb gives TRBD2 as the D gene, but with no DNA this cannot be confirmed. The CDR3 consists of 16 residues. CDR1 is SQVTM and CDR2 is ANQGSEA in the germline V gene. The CDR3 reads CSVEESGLVGRNTQYF.

The gene calls are TRBV5-5 and TRBJ1-1; absent DNA, TCRdb's TRBD1 call cannot be checked. Germline lookup yields CDR1 SGHKS and CDR2 YYEKEE (reference sequence). The CDR3 consists of 16 residues. CDR3 amino acids: CASSGAIVGGNTEAFF. The full variable domain, rest sourced from reference TRBV5-5 and TRBJ1-1, is DAGVTQSPTHLIKTRGQQVTLRCSPISGHKSVSWYQQVLGQGPQFIFQYYEKEERGRGNFPDRFSARQFPNYSSELNVNALLLGDSALYLCASSGAIVGGNTEAFFGQGTRLTVV.

The chain carries TRBV6-4 and TRBJ2-1. This CDR3 is built from 14 residues. The germline V gene has CDR1 MRHNA and CDR2 SNTAGT. CDR3 region: CASSDSMEMKEQFF.

The V call is TRBV5-1, the J call TRBJ2-7. CDR1 is SGHRS, CDR2 YFSETQ, per germline. The CDR3 is 14 amino acids. The CDR3 protein is CASSWGQGLHEQYF.

The chain uses TRBV29-1 and TRBJ2-1; TCRdb outputs TRBD2, but without DNA this stays unchecked. The V gene's germline CDR1 is SQVTM and CDR2 ANQGSEA. The CDR3 runs 14 residues. CDR3 sequence reads: CSVVEREGTSEQFF.